These 13 T cell receptor beta chains share one sample of origin, sequenced in a study of blood T cell repertoires in COVID-19. Here immunoSEQ multiplex PCR was the method, and the copy in TCRdb shows in-frame clones only, minus some. Of fewer than 250,000 clones in the sample, approximately 86% are singletons; the top ten hold around 6.5%. The specimen sequenced was peripheral blood. These receptors all stem from a woman aged 60-75 years with active or convalescent COVID-19.

This clone has just one count. V gene TRBV7-9 combines with J gene TRBJ2-3, with TRBD1 matching 9 bases. CDR1 is SEHNR, CDR2 FQNEAQ, per germline (reference sequence). This CDR3 comprises 14 residues. Trimming cost V 4 bases and J 6 bases; bases outside gene matches: 5. CDR3 loop: CASSSGQGKDTQYF. In DNA form, the CDR3 reads TGTGCCAGCAGCTCAGGACAGGGGAAGGATACGCAGTATTTT. Full variable domain (missing parts from reference TRBV7-9 and TRBJ2-3): DTGVSQNPRHKITKRGQNVTFRCDPISEHNRLYWYRQTLGQGPEFLTYFQNEAQLEKSRLLSDRFSAERPKGSFSTLEIQRTEQGDSAMYLCASSSGQGKDTQYFGPGTRLTVL.

The chain combines TRBV6-1 with TRBJ2-3; D not resolved. Germline loops: CDR1 MNHNS, CDR2 SASEGT. V lost 3 bases to trimming and J lost 0 bases, with 16 bases between them. This CDR3 comprises 17 residues. The CDR3 DNA reads TGTGCCAGCAGTGATGTCGCCGGGTCTCAGAGCACAGATACGCAGTATTTT. Amino acid sequence: CASSDVAGSQSTDTQYF.

The CDR3 region is CASSQDRGHGYTF. CDR3 DNA: TGTGCCAGCAGCCAAGACAGGGGGCACGGCTACACCTTC. The V call is TRBV2, the J call TRBJ1-2; 10 positions agree with TRBD1. Trimming cost V 6 bases and J 8 bases; bases outside gene matches: 6. The CDR3 length is 13 residues. Germline V gene lookup returns CDR1 SNHLY and CDR2 FYNNEI. Full variable domain (remainder filled in from reference TRBV2 and TRBJ1-2): EPEVTQTPSHQVTQMGQEVILRCVPISNHLYFYWYRQILGQKVEFLVSFYNNEISEKSEIFDDQFSVERPDGSNFTLKIRSTKLEDSAMYFCASSQDRGHGYTFGSGTRLTVV.

The chain joins TRBV19 to TRBJ1-1, with a tentative D call TRBD1 (6 bases). V lost 9 bases, J lost 1 base, and 18 bases lay in between. The length of the CDR3 is 15 residues. In germline, CDR1 is LNHDA, CDR2 SQIVND (reference sequence). The CDR3, as DNA: TGTGCCAGCCTTCCAACCGGGACACCGAACACTGAAGCTTTCTTT. As protein: CASLPTGTPNTEAFF.

V usage is TRBV27 and J usage is TRBJ1-5; a possible D gene is TRBD1 (6 bases). CDR3 length: 14 residues. V was cut by 4 bases and J by 1 base, with 8 bases left in between. Germline V lookup: CDR1 MNHEY, CDR2 SMNVEV (reference sequence). CDR3 DNA: TGTGCCAGCAGTTGGACAGCAAGCAATCAGCCCCAGCATTTT. Translation gives CASSWTASNQPQHF.

V gene TRBV6-6 combines with J gene TRBJ1-5; 10 positions match TRBD1. The V gene's germline CDR1 is MNHNY and CDR2 SVGAGI (reference sequence). The CDR3 covers 17 residues. Trimming removed 5 bases from V and 6 bases from J; junction bases left unmatched: 13. The CDR3 DNA is TGTGCCAGCAGTCTCCGTGGGGACAGGGGTACTACTCAGCCCCAGCATTTT. Its translation is CASSLRGDRGTTQPQHF.

The chain couples TRBV7-9 to TRBJ1-4; TRBD1 is a possible D gene (6 bases). This CDR3 region has 15 residues. CDR1 is SEHNR, CDR2 FQNEAQ, per germline (reference sequence). V shed 3 bases and J shed 7 bases, with 15 bases lying between them. CDR3 loop: CASSFPTGLPEKLFF. DNA of the CDR3: TGTGCCAGCAGCTTCCCGACAGGCCTCCCTGAAAAACTGTTTTTT.

V usage is TRBV7-9 and J usage is TRBJ2-3; maybe TRBD2 (5 bases). Germline V gene data show CDR1 as SEHNR and CDR2 as FQNEAQ (reference sequence). Trimming stripped 0 bases from V and 4 bases from J, with 11 bases between. This CDR3 has 15 residues. CDR3 nucleotides: TGTGCCAGCAGCTTAGCGCGGGTGGTGGCAGATACGCAGTATTTT. It yields the protein CASSLARVVADTQYF.

J is TRBJ2-3 and V is TRBV19; 10 bases fit TRBD2. Germline trimming cut 7 bases from V and 3 bases from J; bases unmatched to any gene: 13. The V gene's germline CDR1 is LNHDA and CDR2 SQIVND (reference sequence). This CDR3 comprises 17 residues. CDR3 sequence reads: CASKEPGLASKTDTQYF. In nucleotides, the CDR3 is TGTGCCAGTAAGGAACCGGGACTAGCGTCGAAGACAGATACGCAGTATTTT.

This chain connects TRBV5-1 to TRBJ1-1; perhaps TRBD1 as D (6 bases). V dropped 1 base and J dropped 1 base, with 11 bases sitting between them. The length of the CDR3 is 15 residues. The germline CDR1 and CDR2 sequences are SGHRS and YFSETQ. CDR3 DNA sequence: TGCGCCAGCAGCTTGTGGACAGCGACGAACACTGAAGCTTTCTTT. This encodes CASSLWTATNTEAFF. Combining the CDR3 with reference TRBV5-1 and TRBJ1-1 gives the whole variable domain KAGVTQTPRYLIKTRGQQVTLSCSPISGHRSVSWYQQTPGQGLQFLFEYFSETQRNKGNFPGRFSGRQFSNSRSEMNVSTLELGDSALYLCASSLWTATNTEAFFGQGTRLTVV.

DNA of the CDR3: TGCGCCAGCAGTGAGACAACCCCCGCCTCACTAGCGGGCGGGTACGAGCAGTACTTC. It translates to CASSETTPASLAGGYEQYF. The chain combines TRBV10-2 with TRBJ2-7; 9 nucleotides agree with TRBD2. There are 19 residues in the CDR3. Germline lookup yields CDR1 WSHSY and CDR2 SAAADI. V lost 2 bases, J lost 4 bases, and 18 bases stayed unmatched.

The gene calls are TRBV28 and TRBJ2-1; the match to TRBD2 covers 12 bases. The germline V gene has CDR1 MDHEN and CDR2 SYDVKM. Trimming cost V 5 bases and J 9 bases; bases outside gene matches: 8. The CDR3 has 15 residues. The CDR3 reads CASSDPASGRGEQFF. The CDR3 nucleotides are TGTGCCAGCAGTGATCCTGCTAGCGGGAGGGGTGAGCAGTTCTTC.

The table lists this clone with a count of one. The rearrangement joins TRBV25-1 to TRBJ1-1, with D perhaps TRBD1 (5 bases). V lost 6 bases, J lost 5 bases, and 10 bases lay in between. Germline V gene data show CDR1 as MGHDK and CDR2 as SYGVNS. This CDR3 region has 12 residues. The CDR3 DNA reads TGTGCCAGCAGGGCAGGGTGGACTGAAGCTTTCTTT. It translates to CASRAGWTEAFF. Looking up the rest from reference TRBV25-1 and TRBJ1-1 gives the full variable domain: EADIYQTPRYLVIGTGKKITLECSQTMGHDKMYWYQQDPGMELHLIHYSYGVNSTEKGDLSSESTVSRIRTEHFPLTLESARPSHTSQYLCASRAGWTEAFFGQGTRLTVV.